This T cell receptor beta chain was captured in a study of Ad26.COV2.S vaccination and SARS-CoV-2 variants (dated by TCRdb to the early 2020s). A note on the overall study: Donors in the vaccine arm were drawn from COV1001, a phase I-IIa trial of Ad26.COV2.S in healthy adults that was multicentre, randomized, double-blind and placebo-controlled. Ad26.COV2.S was administered intramuscularly at a dose of 5x10^10 or 1x10^11 viral particles, either as one shot or as two shots given 56 days apart. TCRbeta repertoire sequencing was used to assess the specificity and breadth of SARS-CoV-2-reactive T cell receptors after Ad26.COV2.S vaccination. A total of approximately 30 samples were included in the TCR-sequenced set, comprising about 20 Ad26.COV2.S vaccine recipients, 5 placebo recipients and 8 SARS-CoV-2 convalescent individuals. Trial participants were randomized into five groups of five: low-dose or high-dose Ad26.COV2.S given once or twice, or placebo on both occasions. Investigators remained blinded to trial group allocation during experiments and outcome assessment. What the research found in general, with its limitations: Compared with placebo recipients, Ad26.COV2.S recipients showed higher spike-specific TCR breadth (P = 0.0014). Comparing responses between vaccine doses or regimens was not something the study was powered to do. After vaccination, spike-specific CD8+ and CD4+ T cell responses were reported to show substantial breadth. The authors noted that total T cell responses may have been underestimated by the TCR breadth and depth analyses. Non-spike TCR breadth was comparable between vaccine and placebo recipients, consistent with the vaccine containing only spike.

In the case of this clone: What this receptor recognizes is not known. No much larger clone is present one base from it, and per-base qualities are unavailable.

Looking up the germline V gene yields CDR1 SGHRS and CDR2 YFSETQ. At the junction V is shortened by 5 bases and J by 2 bases, with 10 bases in between. The CDR3 runs 13 residues from the cysteine to the phenylalanine. Only the CDR3 DNA is retained, 39 bases long and in frame from the first base. TCRbeta CDR3 regions were sequenced with the immunoSEQ Assay. After extraction, genomic DNA underwent amplification by bias-controlled multiplex PCR, followed by high-throughput sequencing. Per the original workflow: Collapsing and filtering of sequences were performed to quantify the absolute abundance of each unique TCRbeta CDR3 region. Usable DNA was measured by amplifying reference genes present in all nucleated cells, and TCRbeta template counts were normalized to that usable DNA to estimate T cell fraction. Repertoire TCRs were annotated as SARS-CoV-2-specific by exact matching of V gene, CDR3 amino acid sequence and J gene to a known reactive TCR set. MIRA supplied the reference SARS-CoV-2 TCR set, which was filtered for enrichment in COVID-19-positive ImmuneCODE repertoires so that public or cross-reactive TCRs were removed. Using the MIRA antigens, annotated TCRs were further analysed by specific ORF or by position within an ORF. Breadth was defined as annotated unique rearrangements over total unique productive rearrangements; depth was the summed frequency of those rearrangements. TCR breadth was compared between groups using two-sided Wilcoxon rank-sum tests. Here the immuneACCESS table is served through TCRdb, limited to in-frame sequences with V and J called. Missing clones are a known gap in these copies; in checked studies unresolved V genes cover under half, and the rest lacks a known reason. That table gives V, J and clone size, and the DNA gave D and trimming. This sample holds a few hundred thousand clones; about 91% were observed only once. The ten largest clones capture under 2% of the sample.

The label giving this sample's treatment or condition can be read as: roughly 19 received Ad26.COV2.S at low or high dose, single or two shots; about 5 received placebo; per-sample allocation not given. For vaccine and placebo recipients, repertoires were sequenced using samples collected on day 63 after the first injection. Between 29 July and 7 August 2020, Cohort 1b enrolled 20 to 30 adults aged 18-55 years at one site in Boston, USA. Ad26.COV2.S consisted of a replication-incompetent adenovirus type 26 vector by which a prefusion-stabilized SARS-CoV-2 spike protein from the original Wuhan strain was expressed.

This receptor chain uses TRBV5-1 and TRBJ2-5; a tentative D match to TRBD1 spans 5 bases. The sequence was collected from a person aged 18-60 years who received the Ad26.COV2.S COVID-19 vaccine or a placebo. Sample: peripheral blood, taken in a trial of Ad26.COV2.S vaccine versus placebo. DNA sequence: TGCGCCAGCAGTCAGGGAAATCAAGAGACCCAGTACTTC. Its protein product is CASSQGNQETQYF. Beyond the CDR3, the reference TRBV5-1 and TRBJ2-5 genes provide the residues; the full variable domain reads: KAGVTQTPRYLIKTRGQQVTLSCSPISGHRSVSWYQQTPGQGLQFLFEYFSETQRNKGNFPGRFSGRQFSNSRSEMNVSTLELGDSALYLCASSQGNQETQYFGPGTRLLVL.